This T cell receptor (beta chain) was identified during a study of blood T cell repertoires in COVID-19. About the study: T cells, B-cell-depleted T cells, or PBMCs supplied cDNA or gDNA.

Repertoires were generated with immunoSEQ multiplex PCR, while TCRdb's copy carries only in-frame clones and drops some. The table lists about 210,000 clones, 85% to 90% of them singletons. From germline, CDR1 is SGHRS and CDR2 YFSETQ. The CDR3 runs to 14 residues. The junction had 6 bases not matched to a gene; V was cut back by 4 bases and J by 4 bases. In its sample, this clone was seen a few times. This clonotype was obtained from a woman aged 70 to 79 with acute or convalescent COVID-19. The chain combines TRBV5-1 with TRBJ1-2; 8 bases are a match to TRBD1. Sequenced material: peripheral blood. The CDR3 spells CASSPTGESYGYTF. In DNA form, the CDR3 reads TGCGCCAGCAGCCCGACAGGGGAGAGCTATGGCTACACCTTC.